These 22 T cell receptor beta chains came from one sample sequenced in a study of T-cell reconstitution after alpha-beta-depleted transplantation in children. Unique molecular identifiers were used to barcode this TCRbeta library. TCRdb fed the PCR reads into MiXCR, producing one record per CDR3 protein. The sample has some 500,000 distinct CDR3 sequences; about 16% are singletons. The source was PBMCs from the stem cell graft donor, collected from the stem cell graft. The receptors were sampled from a human donor who donated a stem cell graft to a child with acute lymphoblastic leukemia.

At least ten counts were recorded for this clonotype. The chain links TRBV7-9 to TRBJ2-7; possibly TRBD1 or TRBD2 for D (5 bases each). With 4 bases removed from V and 0 bases from J, the gap between germline ends came to 16 bases. Looked up from germline, CDR1 is SEHNR and CDR2 is FQNEAQ (reference sequence). CDR3 size: 16 residues. The DNA for the CDR3 is TGTGCCAGCAGCTCGAGGGGCTTGACTTCCTCCTACGAGCAGTACTTC. Encoded protein: CASSSRGLTSSYEQYF.

The V and J genes are TRBV6-4 and TRBJ2-2, with TRBD2 as a possible D gene (5 bases). V was trimmed by 2 bases and J by 4 bases, leaving 8 bases between them. The CDR3 is 14 residues long. CDR1 is MRHNA, CDR2 SNTAGT, per germline. The DNA for the CDR3 is TGTGCCAGCAGTGACCGGGGTTCCACCGGGGAGCTGTTTTTT. Protein sequence: CASSDRGSTGELFF.

The chain links TRBV5-1 to TRBJ2-7; TRBD2 matches at 12 bases. The junction had 14 bases not matched to a gene; V was cut back by 5 bases and J by 2 bases. This CDR3 is 18 amino acids long. Germline V lookup: CDR1 SGHRS, CDR2 YFSETQ. The CDR3 reads CASSWTGTSGLGTYEQYF. The CDR3 bases are TGCGCCAGCAGTTGGACCGGGACTAGCGGGCTCGGGACCTACGAGCAGTACTTC.

This clonotype was detected a few times. V gene TRBV4-1 combines with J gene TRBJ2-2, with a tentative D call TRBD2 (5 bases). CDR1 is MGHRA, CDR2 YSYEKL, per germline. The CDR3 loop spans 16 amino acids. V lost 0 bases to trimming and J lost 5 bases, with 13 bases between them. The CDR3 DNA reads as TGCGCCAGCAGCCAAGAATTACGGGATGTGACCGGGGAGCTGTTTTTT. Its translation: CASSQELRDVTGELFF.

The chain has TRBV5-1 and TRBJ2-4, with 9 bases lining up with TRBD1. V dropped 4 bases and J dropped 6; count of bases not matched to a gene: 5. The germline CDR1 and CDR2 sequences are SGHRS and YFSETQ. The CDR3 is 14 residues long. The CDR3 bases are TGCGCCAGCAGCATGGGACAGGGAGGAAACATTCAGTACTTC. Translation: CASSMGQGGNIQYF.

The rearrangement links TRBV27 to TRBJ2-7; TRBD2 is a possible D gene (6 bases). The CDR3 length is 14 residues. Germline V gives CDR1 MNHEY, CDR2 SMNVEV (reference sequence). V gave up 4 bases and J gave up 11 bases, with 21 bases separating them. CDR3 DNA sequence: TGTGCCAGCAGTTCCGCCGGGACTCATGAGAATGAGTACTTC. Translated: CASSSAGTHENEYF.

Many counts were recorded for this clonotype. The V and J genes are TRBV24-1 and TRBJ1-2; D gene unclear. Per the germline V gene, CDR1 is KGHDR and CDR2 is SFDVKD. The length of the CDR3 is 17 residues. Between the trimmed V and J ends, which lost 0 bases and 2 bases, there was a span of 15 bases. Here the CDR3 reads CATSDLPSKGGNYGYTF. The CDR3 bases are TGTGCCACCAGTGATTTGCCAAGTAAAGGTGGGAACTATGGCTACACCTTC.

This clonotype was counted a few times. At one of its ends the junction is not consistent with the germline gene, which may arise from a read error. The chain is built from TRBV29-1 and TRBJ2-6; the D call may be TRBD1 or TRBD2 (6 bases each). Germline V CDR1 and CDR2: SQVTM, ANQGSEA. The CDR3 covers 20 residues. For the CDR3, the DNA is TGCAGCGTTGAAGAGAATAGGGGGGTCTACGCCGCGTCTGGGGCCAACGGCCTGACTTTC. It specifies CSVEENRGVYAASGANGLTF.

This clonotype was seen more than once but under ten times. The chain links TRBV20-1 to TRBJ2-3; 11 bases align to TRBD2. The CDR3 has 15 residues. Trimming removed 2 bases from V and 3 bases from J; junction bases left unmatched: 4. Germline CDR1 is DFQATT and CDR2 is SNEGSKA (reference sequence). The CDR3 nucleotides are TGCAGTGCTAGACGAGCTAGCGGGAGGACAGATACGCAGTATTTT. Its protein is CSARRASGRTDTQYF.

V is TRBV6-1 and J is TRBJ2-3, with TRBD2 matching 8 bases. CDR3 length equals 14 residues. The germline V gene encodes CDR1 MNHNS and CDR2 SASEGT. V lost 5 bases to trimming and J lost 5 bases; unmatched junction nucleotides: 6. The CDR3 DNA follows: TGTGCCAGCAGTACGGGGGGGCGTGTAGATACGCAGTATTTT. Residues: CASSTGGRVDTQYF.

This clonotype was detected only a few times. The chain is built from TRBV5-1 and TRBJ1-5; 8 nucleotides align to TRBD1. J gave up 9 bases and V 4 bases, and 9 bases lay outside the gene matches. Per germline, CDR1 SGHRS and CDR2 YFSETQ. There are 14 residues in the CDR3. The CDR3 loop is CASSPGQGRGPQHF. The CDR3 coding sequence is TGCGCCAGCAGCCCCGGACAGGGCCGTGGGCCCCAGCATTTT.

V gene TRBV7-9 combines with J gene TRBJ2-4; D may be TRBD1 (5 bases). Trimming left V 5 bases short and J 4 bases short, with 12 bases between. There are 14 residues in the CDR3. From germline, CDR1 is SEHNR and CDR2 FQNEAQ (reference sequence). CDR3 bases: TGTGCCAGCAGCGCTCCGAGACAGAAAAACATTCAGTACTTC. It specifies CASSAPRQKNIQYF.

The chain combines TRBV12-3 or TRBV12-4 with TRBJ2-7; 8 nucleotides line up with TRBD1. The CDR3 totals 15 residues. Trimming cost V 3 bases and J 4 bases; bases outside gene matches: 8. This CDR3 reads CASSFSGTGLYEQYF. The CDR3 coding sequence is TGTGCCAGCAGTTTTTCCGGGACAGGACTGTACGAGCAGTACTTC.

The sample holds one count of this clonotype. This rearrangement joins TRBV18 to TRBJ2-7; TRBD2 matches 9 bases. In germline, CDR1 is KGHSH, CDR2 LQKENI. Trimming cost V 1 base and J 5 bases; bases outside gene matches: 9. The CDR3 is made up of 16 amino acids. CDR3 DNA: TGTGCCAGCTCACCACAGGGTCTAGCGGGGTCCGACGAGCAGTACTTC. As protein: CASSPQGLAGSDEQYF.

This clonotype was seen more than once but under ten times. Written as DNA, the CDR3 is TGTGCCAGCAGTGAAGGGACTAGCGTTTACAATGAGCAGTTCTTC. Protein: CASSEGTSVYNEQFF. J is TRBJ2-1 and V is TRBV6-1, with 9 bases lining up with TRBD2. Per the germline V gene, CDR1 is MNHNS and CDR2 is SASEGT. The junction had 2 bases not matched to a gene; V was cut back by 1 base and J by 4 bases. The CDR3 sequence is 15 residues long.

J is TRBJ2-1 and V is TRBV19; D is possibly TRBD2 (5 bases). The V gene lost 6 bases and the J gene lost 7 bases, with 19 bases spanning the gap. Germline V gene data show CDR1 as LNHDA and CDR2 as SQIVND (reference sequence). The CDR3 is made up of 15 amino acids. CDR3 coding DNA: TGTGCCAGTAGCCCCGGACGGGGTTTGAGGAATGAGCAGTTCTTC. Protein product: CASSPGRGLRNEQFF.

This clonotype was recorded a few times. The chain couples TRBV29-1 to TRBJ1-2; TRBD1 matches at 8 bases. This CDR3 is 16 amino acids long. The germline V gene encodes CDR1 SQVTM and CDR2 ANQGSEA. Trimming took 8 bases from V and 6 from J; bases not matched to a gene: 20. Written as DNA, the CDR3 is TGCAGCCCCACCGGACAGGGCGGTCGGTCCTGTAATGGCTACACCTTC. Translating it yields CSPTGQGGRSCNGYTF.

The chain carries TRBV29-1 and TRBJ2-1; D unresolved. The V end was cut by 3 bases, the J end by 4 bases, with 7 bases between. The CDR3 loop spans 12 amino acids. CDR1 is SQVTM, CDR2 ANQGSEA, per germline. The CDR3 nucleotides are TGCAGCGTTGATCCTAGTTACAATGAGCAGTTCTTC. Its protein is CSVDPSYNEQFF.

As concerns this clonotype: One junction end does not reproduce the germline sequence, and a read error may be involved. The chain combines TRBV5-1 with TRBJ1-1; D gene unclear. The CDR3 covers 15 residues. Germline V CDR1 and CDR2: SGHRS, YFSETQ. The DNA of the CDR3 is TGCGCCAGCAGCTCGGAGGTCACTATGAACACTCAAGCTTTCTTT. It encodes CASSSEVTMNTQAFF.

This clonotype has at least ten counts. For the CDR3, the DNA is TGTGCCAGCAGCCCCGGACTAGCGCAAGAGACCCAGTACTTC. It yields the protein CASSPGLAQETQYF. The chain carries TRBV3-1 and TRBJ2-5, with 9 bases identical to TRBD2. The CDR3 is 14 amino acids. Losses at the gene ends were 4 bases for V and 2 bases for J; bases not matched to a gene: 2. CDR1 is LGHDT, CDR2 YNNKEL, per germline (reference sequence).

The V call is TRBV4-1, the J call TRBJ2-1; TRBD2 agrees at 8 bases. CDR3 size: 15 residues. Germline values: CDR1 MGHRA, CDR2 YSYEKL. Germline trimming cut 4 bases from V and 7 bases from J; bases unmatched to any gene: 9. The CDR3 DNA reads TGCGCCAGCAGCCCAGGGACTAGTATCCAAAATGAGCAGTTCTTC. Its protein is CASSPGTSIQNEQFF.

The gene calls are TRBV29-1 and TRBJ2-3; D may be TRBD1 or TRBD2 (5 bases each). This CDR3 comprises 16 residues. Trimming stripped 6 bases from V and 0 bases from J, with 19 bases between. Germline values: CDR1 SQVTM, CDR2 ANQGSEA. The CDR3: CSVRSGTTGSTDTQYF. Written as DNA, the CDR3 is TGCAGCGTGCGTTCCGGGACCACCGGGAGCACAGATACGCAGTATTTT.